A selection of T cell receptor beta chains follows, all from one sample in a study of blood T cell repertoires in COVID-19. Clones were read by immunoSEQ multiplex PCR, and TCRdb kept only the in-frame ones, dropping some. The sample shows about 55,000 clones, roughly 90% of them seen only once. The sequenced sample was peripheral blood. These receptors came from a man aged 35 to 55 with COVID-19, enrolled during active disease. Each CDR3 is given with its conserved first and last residue. The D gene is left open where the match is weak. Clone size appears in some rows only: once, few, many, or a class for an expanded clone.

j_call	clone_size	d_call	v_call	cdr3_aa	cdr3_nt
TRBJ2-7	few	-	TRBV28	CATDTGSYEQYF	TGTGCCACAGACACAGGCTCCTACGAGCAGTACTTC
TRBJ1-5	-	-	TRBV7-2	CASSFPQSTQPQHF	TGTGCCAGCAGCTTCCCACAGTCAACCCAGCCCCAGCATTTT
TRBJ2-2	-	-	TRBV9	CASSVVGGSTGELFF	TGTGCCAGCAGCGTAGTTGGTGGGAGCACCGGGGAGCTGTTTTTT
TRBJ2-1	-	TRBD2	TRBV5-1	CASSPGLAVYNEQFF	TGCGCCAGCAGCCCGGGACTAGCGGTTTACAATGAGCAGTTCTTC
TRBJ2-3	-	-	TRBV9	CASTQTDGTDTQYF	TGTGCCAGCACCCAAACAGACGGAACAGATACGCAGTATTTT
TRBJ2-7	-	TRBD1	TRBV19	CASSIGSGGYYEQYF	TGTGCCAGTAGTATCGGGTCAGGGGGCTACTACGAGCAGTACTTC
TRBJ2-6	-	TRBD1	TRBV7-9	CATLLTTTGLGAGANVLTF	TGTGCTACGCTACTTACTACGACAGGGTTGGGTGCTGGGGCCAACGTCCTGACTTTC
TRBJ1-2	-	TRBD1	TRBV28	CASSFSPGGNYGYTF	TGTGCCAGCAGTTTTAGCCCAGGGGGCAACTATGGCTACACCTTC
TRBJ1-2	-	-	TRBV30	CAWLSQGPASGYTF	TGTGCCTGGCTATCACAGGGCCCCGCTAGCGGCTACACCTTC
TRBJ1-4	few	TRBD1	TRBV11-3	CASSYGQGVNEKLFF	TGTGCCAGCAGCTACGGACAGGGGGTTAATGAAAAACTGTTTTTT